Described below is a single TCR beta chain sequence and its context. Trimming left V 4 bases short and J 4 bases short, with 16 bases between. Germline V gives CDR1 MNHEY, CDR2 SVGAGI. This CDR3 comprises 15 residues. The authors' processing: Reference gene primer amplification gave estimated nucleated cell counts. Using immunoSEQ multiplex PCR, the repertoire was profiled, and TCRdb retains in-frame clones only, with some absent. V, J and clone size are taken as reported in that table, and D and trimming were inferred from the DNA itself. The table has about 140,000 clones, 85% seen once. These data are taken from a study of blood T cell repertoires in COVID-19. Study-wide background: Specimens from acute and convalescent COVID-19 originated in the United States, Italy and Spain. From T cells, B-cell-depleted T cells, or PBMCs came the material, which was cDNA or gDNA.

This chain joins TRBV6-5 and TRBJ1-1; D not resolved. Sequencing was carried out using peripheral blood. The source is a man aged 50-60 years with acute or convalescent COVID-19. CDR3 in DNA: TGTGCCAGCAGTTCACCTAGCTCAGTTGGCACTGAAGCTTTCTTT. Translating gives CASSSPSSVGTEAFF.